Each of the 14 T cell receptor beta chains below was sequenced from the same sample in a study of T cell repertoires in cytomegalovirus infection. TCRdb used MiXCR to reprocess the reads, holding one entry per CDR3 protein. In the table there are more than 400,000 distinct CDR3 sequences, about 30% of which are singletons. The sample was PBMCs. The receptors derive from a human donor in good health (CMV status not recorded). Some clones in this sample may be carry-over from other donors' samples.

In this sample, this clonotype turned up once. The V gene is TRBV20-1, the J gene TRBJ2-1; D ambiguous. Germline values: CDR1 DFQATT, CDR2 SNEGSKA (reference sequence). The CDR3 contains 10 residues. Between the trimmed V and J ends, which lost 1 base and 8 bases, there was a span of 3 bases. This chain's CDR3 is CSARADEQFF. For the CDR3, the DNA is TGCAGTGCTAGAGCCGATGAGCAGTTCTTC.

Only one count was recorded for this clonotype. CDR3: CASSPGTVANTGELFF. CDR3 bases: TGTGCCAGTAGCCCCGGGACAGTCGCGAACACCGGGGAGCTGTTTTTT. The rearrangement joins TRBV19 to TRBJ2-2; 7 bases align to TRBD1. CDR1 and CDR2 from the germline V gene are LNHDA and SQIVND (reference sequence). Unmatched junction bases numbered 7, after V lost 6 bases and J lost 0 bases. The CDR3 is made up of 16 amino acids. Full variable domain (remainder filled in from reference TRBV19 and TRBJ2-2): DGGITQSPKYLFRKEGQNVTLSCEQNLNHDAMYWYRQDPGQGLRLIYYSQIVNDFQKGDIAEGYSVSREKKESFPLTVTSAQKNPTAFYLCASSPGTVANTGELFFGEGSRLTVL.

This clonotype was seen repeatedly, ten times or more. The rearrangement links TRBV7-2 to TRBJ1-1, with a possible D match to TRBD1 (5 bases). The V and J ends lost 1 base and 4 bases respectively, with 10 bases between them. This CDR3 has 14 residues. Germline loops: CDR1 SGHTA, CDR2 FQGNSA. CDR3 amino acids: CASSLEAGGTEAFF. As DNA, the CDR3 is TGTGCCAGCAGCTTAGAGGCGGGGGGCACTGAAGCTTTCTTT.

This clonotype came up once. The chain is built from TRBV4-3 and TRBJ1-1; D gene uncertain. The V end lost 1 base, the J end lost 3 bases, and 9 bases lay between the germline ends. CDR1 LGHNA and CDR2 YSLEER come from the germline V gene. The CDR3 is 14 residues long. The CDR3 loop is CASSQGSSYTEAFF. DNA of the CDR3: TGCGCCAGCAGCCAAGGCTCCAGCTACACTGAAGCTTTCTTT.

This clonotype was picked up a small number of times. This chain joins TRBV28 and TRBJ2-7; TRBD2 might be the D (6 bases). V gave up 2 bases and J gave up 5 bases, with 10 bases separating them. CDR1 and CDR2 (germline): MDHEN, SYDVKM. CDR3 size: 13 residues. DNA for the CDR3: TGTGCCAGCAGTTTAAGGAGGGGCCACGAGCAGTACTTC. It translates to CASSLRRGHEQYF. The entire variable domain, with the rest obtained from reference TRBV28 and TRBJ2-7, is as follows: DVKVTQSSRYLVKRTGEKVFLECVQDMDHENMFWYRQDPGLGLRLIYFSYDVKMKEKGDIPEGYSVSREKKERFSLILESASTNQTSMYLCASSLRRGHEQYFGPGTRLTVT.

V gene TRBV7-9 combines with J gene TRBJ1-2, with TRBD1 as a possible D gene (6 bases). Trimming cost V 4 bases and J 4 bases, with 10 bases left between them. The germline V gene has CDR1 SEHNR and CDR2 FQNEAQ (reference sequence). The CDR3 contains 13 residues. The CDR3 nucleotides are TGTGCCAGCAGCTCCAGGGGTAGCTATGGCTACACCTTC. This sequence encodes CASSSRGSYGYTF.

The chain uses TRBV4-1 and TRBJ1-2; TRBD1 aligns across 7 bases. This CDR3 contains 15 residues. Germline loops: CDR1 MGHRA, CDR2 YSYEKL. The ends lost 3 bases at V and 0 bases at J; junction bases unmatched: 4. The CDR3 DNA is TGCGCCAGCAGCCAGGGGACAGCTTCTAACTATGGCTACACCTTC. Translated: CASSQGTASNYGYTF.

This clonotype was picked up a small number of times. J is TRBJ1-5 and V is TRBV29-1, with 9 bases that match TRBD1. V lost 5 bases to trimming and J lost 5 bases; unmatched junction nucleotides: 4. CDR3 size: 13 residues. Germline V gene lookup returns CDR1 SQVTM and CDR2 ANQGSEA. The CDR3 DNA reads TGCAGCGTTAGGGGACAGGGCGATCAGCCCCAGCATTTT. Its protein is CSVRGQGDQPQHF.

This clonotype was found a few times. The gene calls are TRBV6-6 and TRBJ2-6; 7 positions agree with TRBD1. In germline, CDR1 is MNHNY, CDR2 SVGAGI (reference sequence). The CDR3 extends over 18 amino acids. With 0 bases clipped from V and 4 bases from J, the junction kept 9 bases outside the gene matches. CDR3 coding DNA: TGTGCCAGCAGTTACTCGATCCCAACAGGGGCCGGGGCCAACGTCCTGACTTTC. It codes for CASSYSIPTGAGANVLTF.

V is TRBV11-1 and J is TRBJ2-7, with 9 nucleotides matching TRBD2. Unmatched junction bases numbered 8, after V lost 5 bases and J lost 3 bases. Germline CDR1 reads SGHAT; CDR2 reads FQDESV (reference sequence). This CDR3 region has 15 residues. CDR3 sequence: CASSLQTSGDYEQYF. In nucleotides, the CDR3 is TGTGCCAGCAGCCTCCAGACTAGCGGTGACTACGAGCAGTACTTC.

J is TRBJ2-5 and V is TRBV4-1; the match to TRBD2 covers 9 bases. CDR3 length: 18 residues. Unmatched junction bases numbered 15, after V lost 2 bases and J lost 5 bases. Looked up from germline, CDR1 is MGHRA and CDR2 is YSYEKL. CDR3 bases: TGCGCCAGCAGCCAACCTCCGGGGCTAGCGGGAAATGAGGAGACCCAGTACTTC. Its translation: CASSQPPGLAGNEETQYF.

This clonotype was seen many times. The chain is built from TRBV7-2 and TRBJ1-2; 7 bases align to TRBD1. V was pared by 5 bases and J by 1 base, with 1 base of the junction left unmatched. Looked up from germline, CDR1 is SGHTA and CDR2 is FQGNSA. The CDR3 contains 13 residues. DNA of the CDR3: TGTGCCAGCAGCCGGGACAGTAACTATGGCTACACCTTC. Amino acids: CASSRDSNYGYTF.

This clonotype occurred many times. The chain recombines TRBV7-2 with TRBJ2-7, with TRBD1 matching over 8 bases. The germline V gene has CDR1 SGHTA and CDR2 FQGNSA. V dropped 1 base and J dropped 3; count of bases not matched to a gene: 5. The CDR3 contains 15 residues. The CDR3 DNA reads TGTGCCAGCAGCTTAGGGCAGGGGGCAGGCTACGAGCAGTACTTC. Encoded protein: CASSLGQGAGYEQYF.

The chain combines TRBV7-3 with TRBJ2-7, with 7 bases identical to TRBD2. The CDR3 contains 13 residues. CDR1 is SGHTA and CDR2 is FQGTGA in the germline V gene. V gave up 4 bases and J gave up 6 bases; unmatched junction bases: 6. CDR3 DNA sequence: TGTGCCAGCAGCTCGTATACTAGCGTCGAGCAGTACTTC. This translates into CASSSYTSVEQYF.